The 27 T cell receptor beta chains below all came from one sample that was sequenced in a study of T cell responses to AZD1222 COVID-19 vaccine (dated by TCRdb to 2020 to 2023). The time point label, read with the paper, signifies: about 28 days (+/-7) after the second vaccine dose. Libraries were constructed by the immunoSEQ multiplex PCR assay. What TCRdb holds here is the immuneACCESS table cut down to in-frame rearrangements. Part of the clones is not present; checked against another copy, under half of the missing clones reflect an unresolved V gene, and the others are unexplained. In this sample the table shows approximately 99,000 clones, approximately 90% of which occur a single time. In total, the top ten clones hold around 8.3% of the sample. The sequencing here drew on peripheral blood, taken 28 days after the second AZD1222 dose. These receptors all come from an adult who received the AZD1222 COVID-19 vaccine.

The chain uses TRBV3-1 (or the pseudogene TRBV3-2) and TRBJ2-5, with 12 positions matching TRBD2. Germline lookup yields CDR1 LGHDT and CDR2 YNNKEL (reference sequence). The CDR3 runs to 17 residues. With V trimmed by 4 bases and J by 5 bases, 11 bases remained unmatched. CDR3: CASSLRGASGRGETQYF. The CDR3 DNA sequence: TGTGCCAGCAGCCTCCGGGGAGCTAGCGGGAGGGGGGAGACCCAGTACTTC.

This chain connects TRBV7-7 to TRBJ2-3; a weak D match, TRBD2 (5 bases). With 0 bases removed from V and 4 bases from J, the gap between germline ends came to 5 bases. The V gene's germline CDR1 is SSHAT and CDR2 FNYEAQ (reference sequence). This CDR3 is built from 13 residues. CDR3 amino acids: CASSLAEADTQYF. In DNA form, the CDR3 reads TGTGCCAGCAGCTTAGCGGAGGCAGATACGCAGTATTTT.

This chain connects TRBV24-1 to TRBJ2-3, with a weak D call TRBD2 (7 bases). Germline-derived CDR1 and CDR2 are KGHDR and SFDVKD. The V gene lost 7 bases and the J gene lost 7 bases, with 17 bases spanning the gap. The length of the CDR3 is 14 residues. The CDR3 region is CATRGPGGSNTQYF. The CDR3 bases are TGTGCCACCAGGGGCCCGGGGGGCTCAAATACGCAGTATTTT.

On this clone itself: The same CDR3 can be traced to other DNA sequences in this sample. The chain is built from TRBV7-3 and TRBJ2-3, with 9 bases aligning to TRBD1. The germline gives CDR1 SGHTA, CDR2 FQGTGA. The CDR3 runs to 15 residues. V lost 5 bases to trimming and J lost 2 bases; unmatched junction nucleotides: 5. CDR3 in amino acids: CASSPGTGNTDTQYF. As DNA, the CDR3 is TGTGCCAGCAGCCCGGGGACAGGGAACACAGATACGCAGTATTTT.

This clone was detected only a few times. The chain employs TRBV10-1 and TRBJ2-2; D uncertain. The length of the CDR3 is 16 residues. V was trimmed by 3 bases and J by 0 bases, leaving 11 bases between them. Germline V CDR1 and CDR2: WNHNN, SYGVQD (reference sequence). CDR3: CASSDQTIANTGELFF. Here the CDR3 DNA reads TGCGCCAGCAGTGACCAAACTATCGCGAACACCGGGGAGCTGTTTTTT.

The rearrangement joins TRBV27 to TRBJ2-7; 7 nucleotides line up with TRBD1. The V segment lost 2 bases and the J segment 3 bases; nucleotides outside the gene matches: 7. The length of the CDR3 is 15 residues. Per germline, CDR1 MNHEY and CDR2 SMNVEV (reference sequence). DNA of the CDR3: TGTGCCAGCAGTTTAACCGTGGGACAGAGCTACGAGCAGTACTTC. This gives the protein CASSLTVGQSYEQYF.

The chain employs TRBV29-1 and TRBJ2-7, with TRBD1 matching over 8 bases. The ends lost 6 bases at V and 0 bases at J; junction bases unmatched: 4. Germline loops: CDR1 SQVTM, CDR2 ANQGSEA. The CDR3 contains 13 residues. The CDR3 region has the DNA TGCAGCGTGGACGGGACAGGCTCCTACGAGCAGTACTTC. This translates into CSVDGTGSYEQYF.

V gene TRBV7-3 combines with J gene TRBJ1-6; no clear D gene. The CDR3 is 13 amino acids. Germline V gives CDR1 SGHTA, CDR2 FQGTGA. Trimming pared 4 bases from V and 4 bases from J, leaving 5 bases between. CDR3 DNA sequence: TGTGCCAGCAGCTCCCGATATAATTCACCCCTCCACTTT. The encoded protein is CASSSRYNSPLHF.

DNA of the CDR3: TGTGCCAGCAGCCCTTCCCAAGCGGGAGTTTTGCATGAGCAGTTCTTC. This codes for CASSPSQAGVLHEQFF. The genes are TRBV7-3 and TRBJ2-1, with TRBD2 matching 8 bases. Germline CDR1 SGHTA, CDR2 FQGTGA. This CDR3 has 16 residues. The trim removed 5 bases at V and 8 bases at J, leaving 14 bases unmatched.

This chain uses TRBV25-1 with TRBJ1-2; tentatively, D is TRBD1 (5 bases). With 5 bases removed from V and 8 bases from J, the gap between germline ends came to 9 bases. Germline-derived CDR1 and CDR2 are MGHDK and SYGVNS. The CDR3 totals 11 residues. CDR3 sequence reads: CASSRGSGYTF. In DNA, the CDR3 is TGTGCCAGCAGTCGGGGGTCCGGCTACACCTTC.

The chain combines TRBV4-1 with TRBJ2-7; D might be TRBD2 (5 bases). The V end was cut by 2 bases, the J end by 3 bases, with 14 bases between. The CDR3 has 15 amino acids. Germline CDR1 MGHRA, CDR2 YSYEKL. This CDR3 reads CASSQNPLLVYEQYF. CDR3 DNA sequence: TGCGCCAGCAGCCAAAACCCCTTACTAGTCTACGAGCAGTACTTC.

The chain joins TRBV5-1 to TRBJ2-3, with D possibly being TRBD1 (5 bases). The length of the CDR3 is 14 residues. The germline V gene has CDR1 SGHRS and CDR2 YFSETQ. Trimming stripped 3 bases from V and 4 bases from J, with 12 bases between. CDR3 sequence (DNA): TGCGCCAGCAGCTCGGACATGGGCCCAGATACGCAGTATTTT. It specifies CASSSDMGPDTQYF.

This clone was found once. The CDR3 loop is CASSLHLDEQYF. Written as DNA, the CDR3 is TGTGCCAGCAGCCTACACCTCGACGAGCAGTACTTC. The V gene is TRBV5-5, the J gene TRBJ2-7; D not certain. Germline-derived CDR1 and CDR2 are SGHKS and YYEKEE (reference sequence). The CDR3 is 12 residues long. V shed 4 bases and J shed 5 bases, with 10 bases lying between them. Supplemented by reference TRBV5-5 and TRBJ2-7, the full variable domain reads DAGVTQSPTHLIKTRGQQVTLRCSPISGHKSVSWYQQVLGQGPQFIFQYYEKEERGRGNFPDRFSARQFPNYSSELNVNALLLGDSALYLCASSLHLDEQYFGPGTRLTVT.

This chain joins TRBV23-1 and TRBJ2-1; D call uncertain. TRBV23-1 is known as an ORF, though its function is uncertain. The CDR3 has 15 residues. V lost 2 bases, J lost 5 bases, and 13 bases lay in between. The CDR3 DNA is TGCGCCAGCAGTCAAGGAGAGCTCGCCGACAATGAGCAGTTCTTC. Residues: CASSQGELADNEQFF.

V gene TRBV10-2 combines with J gene TRBJ2-1; no definite D call. Germline V gives CDR1 WSHSY, CDR2 SAAADI. CDR3 length equals 14 residues. The germline V and J ends were trimmed by 6 bases and 0 bases, with 9 bases remaining between them. The chain's CDR3 is CASRTPGSYNEQFF. CDR3 nucleotides: TGCGCCAGCAGGACACCTGGCTCCTACAATGAGCAGTTCTTC.

The rearrangement uses TRBV28 and TRBJ2-7; weak D call: TRBD1 (7 bases). Germline CDR1 MDHEN, CDR2 SYDVKM. There are 14 residues in the CDR3. V lost 4 bases to trimming and J lost 0 bases, with 10 bases between them. The CDR3 loop is CASSSGGSSYEQYF. The DNA for the CDR3 is TGTGCCAGCAGTTCAGGGGGGAGCTCCTACGAGCAGTACTTC.

The chain links TRBV3-1 (or the pseudogene TRBV3-2) to TRBJ1-1, with no clear D. V was clipped by 1 base and J by 3 bases, with 9 bases between them. Germline CDR1 LGHDT, CDR2 YNNKEL (reference sequence). This CDR3 is 14 amino acids long. The CDR3 region has the DNA TGTGCCAGCAGCCAAGTAGTTGGGGACACTGAAGCTTTCTTT. Amino acids: CASSQVVGDTEAFF.

This sequence joins TRBV28 and TRBJ2-7, with TRBD2 matching 8 bases. V trimming: 5 bases; J trimming: 3 bases; junction bases outside the gene matches: 6. CDR1 is MDHEN, CDR2 SYDVKM, per germline. This CDR3 comprises 14 residues. The CDR3 DNA reads as TGTGCCAGCAGTCCCTCGGGGGGGTTCTACGAGCAGTACTTC. This encodes CASSPSGGFYEQYF.

CDR3 sequence reads: CASSDFRSNSPLHF. DNA of the CDR3: TGTGCCAGCAGTGACTTTAGGTCCAATTCACCCCTCCACTTT. The chain employs TRBV2 and TRBJ1-6; unclear D gene. The V end lost 3 bases, the J end lost 7 bases, and 10 bases lay between the germline ends. Germline V lookup: CDR1 SNHLY, CDR2 FYNNEI. The CDR3 consists of 14 residues.

The chain is built from TRBV27 and TRBJ2-7; 10 nucleotides align to TRBD1. CDR3 size: 15 residues. Germline CDR1 and CDR2: MNHEY and SMNVEV (reference sequence). J lost 2 bases, V lost 3 bases, and 4 bases had no gene match. For the CDR3, the DNA is TGTGCCAGCAGTTTCCATGGACAGGGGGCCTACGAGCAGTACTTC. This gives the protein CASSFHGQGAYEQYF.

The chain is built from TRBV5-6 and TRBJ2-1; D uncertain. V lost 4 bases to trimming and J lost 0 bases, with 8 bases between them. The germline V gene encodes CDR1 SGHDT and CDR2 YYEEEE. This CDR3 region has 14 residues. The CDR3 region is CASSGESSYNEQFF. CDR3 bases: TGTGCCAGCAGCGGCGAGAGCTCCTACAATGAGCAGTTCTTC.

As DNA, the CDR3 is TGTGCCAGAAGGGAGATCCACGAGCAGTACTTC. This encodes CARREIHEQYF. J is TRBJ2-7 and V is TRBV5-3; no clear D gene. TRBV5-3 is labeled an ORF, and its function is uncertain. With 5 bases removed from V and 5 bases from J, the gap between germline ends came to 8 bases. This CDR3 is built from 11 residues.

This clone appeared a single time. The V call is TRBV7-9, the J call TRBJ2-1; no definite D call. The germline V gene encodes CDR1 SEHNR and CDR2 FQNEAQ (reference sequence). The CDR3 loop spans 13 amino acids. V was trimmed by 6 bases and J by 7 bases, leaving 13 bases between them. The DNA for the CDR3 is TGTGCCAGCAGTATATCTCTGGGGAATGAGCAGTTCTTC. Protein sequence: CASSISLGNEQFF.

This chain's CDR3 is CASRQGRAKLFF. DNA of the CDR3: TGTGCCAGCCGCCAGGGTAGGGCAAAACTGTTTTTT. The rearrangement uses TRBV28 and TRBJ1-4, with a possible D match to TRBD1 (5 bases). The CDR3 runs to 12 residues. Germline-derived CDR1 and CDR2 are MDHEN and SYDVKM. V was cut by 8 bases and J by 10 bases, with 14 bases left in between.

The CDR3 loop is CASSRADPNYGYTF. The CDR3 DNA reads as TGCGCCAGCAGCAGAGCCGACCCTAACTATGGCTACACCTTC. V and J are TRBV5-1 and TRBJ1-2; D gene ambiguous. With 4 bases removed from V and 0 bases from J, the gap between germline ends came to 10 bases. Per germline, CDR1 SGHRS and CDR2 YFSETQ. This CDR3 has 14 residues.

The V gene is TRBV13, the J gene TRBJ1-2, with 10 nucleotides matching TRBD1. V shed 0 bases and J 3 bases; nucleotides not matched to a gene: 4. This CDR3 has 16 residues. Germline CDR1 and CDR2: PRHDT and FYEKMQ (reference sequence). CDR3 nucleotide sequence: TGTGCCAGCAGCTTAGGCTGGACAGGGGGAGACTATGGCTACACCTTC. This codes for CASSLGWTGGDYGYTF.

This clone was seen more than once but under ten times. This chain uses TRBV3-1 (or the pseudogene TRBV3-2) with TRBJ2-5; unclear D gene. The CDR3 extends over 12 amino acids. The V gene's germline CDR1 is LGHDT and CDR2 YNNKEL (reference sequence). The ends were cut back, 3 bases at V and 5 bases at J, with 7 bases in the middle. CDR3 sequence reads: CASSHDSETQYF. As DNA, the CDR3 is TGTGCCAGCAGCCACGATTCGGAGACCCAGTACTTC.